Below, 27 T cell receptor beta chains from the same sample are listed, as sequenced in a study of response to subunit inactivated influenza vaccine. TCRdb passed the RT-PCR reads through MiXCR, listing each CDR3 protein once. The sample has roughly 670,000 distinct CDR3 sequences, approximately 15% seen once. The sample in question was PBMCs from blood, obtained around 15 days before vaccination. The receptors stem from a middle-aged man who received an inactivated influenza vaccine.

The sample holds a few counts of this clonotype. This chain connects TRBV5-1 to TRBJ2-7; the D is unclear. CDR1 is SGHRS and CDR2 is YFSETQ in the germline V gene. V lost 3 bases, J lost 0 bases, and 13 bases lay in between. The CDR3 consists of 15 residues. The CDR3 sequence: CASSSTQPGSYEQYF. The CDR3 nucleotides are TGCGCCAGCAGCTCCACGCAGCCGGGCTCCTACGAGCAGTACTTC.

The chain uses TRBV29-1 and TRBJ2-4; perhaps TRBD2 as D (5 bases). CDR3 length equals 15 residues. The V and J ends lost 3 bases and 0 bases respectively, with 12 bases between them. CDR1 and CDR2 from the germline V gene are SQVTM and ANQGSEA. This CDR3 reads CSVECGGLAKNIQYF. CDR3 bases: TGCAGCGTTGAGTGCGGAGGACTAGCCAAAAACATTCAGTACTTC.

This clonotype was seen a few times. The chain couples TRBV4-1 to TRBJ1-6, with TRBD1 as a possible D gene (6 bases). V lost 3 bases and J 8 bases, leaving 17 bases between the germline ends. CDR3 length: 16 amino acids. From germline, CDR1 is MGHRA and CDR2 YSYEKL. As DNA, the CDR3 is TGCGCCAGCAGCCAGCAGTACAGGGAAAGGGATTCACCCCTCCACTTT. Translated, it gives CASSQQYRERDSPLHF.

This clonotype was counted a few times. This chain links TRBV3-1 with TRBJ2-1; D possibly corresponds to TRBD2 (5 bases). The germline CDR1 and CDR2 sequences are LGHDT and YNNKEL (reference sequence). This CDR3 comprises 16 residues. V dropped 2 bases and J dropped 1 base, with 12 bases sitting between them. CDR3 DNA: TGTGCCAGCAGCCAACCTACGGACTCTTCCTACAATGAGCAGTTCTTC. Encoded protein: CASSQPTDSSYNEQFF.

This clonotype was observed at least ten times. The V gene is TRBV5-6, the J gene TRBJ1-3, with 7 bases lining up with TRBD1. The V gene end was trimmed by 2 bases and the J gene end by 7 bases; junction bases not matched to a gene: 15. The CDR3 covers 17 residues. The germline CDR1 and CDR2 sequences are SGHDT and YYEEEE. This CDR3 is CASSFSQTGYQRNTIYF. CDR3 sequence (DNA): TGTGCCAGCAGCTTCAGTCAGACAGGGTATCAGAGGAACACCATATATTTT.

The CDR3, as DNA: TGCAGTGCTAGAGTCAGGGGAGTGGGGGAAAAACTGTTTTTT. This gives the protein CSARVRGVGEKLFF. The chain recombines TRBV20-1 with TRBJ1-4, with a tentative D call TRBD1 (6 bases). The V gene lost 1 base and the J gene lost 8 bases, with 14 bases spanning the gap. Germline assignment: CDR1 DFQATT and CDR2 SNEGSKA (reference sequence). The CDR3 is 14 amino acids.

This clonotype showed up just a few times. V is TRBV10-3 and J is TRBJ2-3; D gene unclear. The CDR3 consists of 13 residues. CDR1 is ENHRY and CDR2 is SYGVKD in the germline V gene. V gave up 3 bases and J gave up 6 bases, with 10 bases separating them. CDR3 protein: CAISDPSTDTQYF. CDR3 sequence (DNA): TGTGCCATCAGTGACCCCTCTACGGATACGCAGTATTTT.

This chain connects TRBV28 to TRBJ2-1; D is perhaps TRBD2 (5 bases). Germline V CDR1 and CDR2: MDHEN, SYDVKM. The V end lost 3 bases, the J end lost 9 bases, and 12 bases lay between the germline ends. The CDR3 is made up of 13 amino acids. The CDR3 loop is CASSLPAEGEQFF. CDR3 bases: TGTGCCAGCAGTTTGCCAGCGGAAGGTGAGCAGTTCTTC.

This clonotype has at least ten counts. The chain employs TRBV12-3 or TRBV12-4 and TRBJ1-2, with D possibly being TRBD1 (5 bases). With 3 bases removed from V and 4 bases from J, the gap between germline ends came to 9 bases. This CDR3 region has 13 residues. In DNA form, the CDR3 reads TGTGCCAGCAGTTTGGGGCAGTTCTATGGCTACACCTTC. Protein product: CASSLGQFYGYTF.

This clonotype has ten or more counts. The rearrangement joins TRBV28 to TRBJ2-1, with a weak D call TRBD2 (5 bases). The V end lost 10 bases, the J end lost 5 bases, and 15 bases lay between the germline ends. CDR3 length: 13 amino acids. Germline V lookup: CDR1 MDHEN, CDR2 SYDVKM. The CDR3 here is CATQLRANNEQFF. The CDR3 DNA sequence: TGTGCCACCCAATTGCGGGCCAACAATGAGCAGTTCTTC. The complete variable domain, with remaining parts taken from reference TRBV28 and TRBJ2-1, reads DVKVTQSSRYLVKRTGEKVFLECVQDMDHENMFWYRQDPGLGLRLIYFSYDVKMKEKGDIPEGYSVSREKKERFSLILESASTNQTSMYLCATQLRANNEQFFGPGTRLTVL.

The chain uses TRBV5-1 and TRBJ1-6, with D possibly being TRBD1 (5 bases). CDR3 length: 14 amino acids. The germline V gene encodes CDR1 SGHRS and CDR2 YFSETQ. Trimming stripped 4 bases from V and 7 bases from J, with 12 bases between. The CDR3 is CASSQGALNSPLHF. The CDR3 DNA reads as TGCGCCAGCAGCCAAGGGGCCTTAAATTCACCCCTCCACTTT.

This clonotype was seen a handful of times. The chain recombines TRBV7-2 with TRBJ2-1, with 11 bases fitting TRBD2. CDR3 size: 17 residues. The V and J ends lost 5 bases and 5 bases, in that order; junction bases with no gene match: 11. Germline V gives CDR1 SGHTA, CDR2 FQGNSA. CDR3 sequence reads: CASSPRLAGYPHNEQFF. Here the CDR3 DNA reads TGTGCCAGCAGCCCCCGACTAGCGGGATACCCCCACAATGAGCAGTTCTTC.

The sample holds a few counts of this clonotype. This rearrangement joins TRBV28 to TRBJ2-1, with D tentatively TRBD2 (5 bases). Per the germline V gene, CDR1 is MDHEN and CDR2 is SYDVKM. Between the trimmed V and J ends, which lost 4 bases and 6 bases, there was a span of 22 bases. The CDR3 is 17 residues long. This chain's CDR3 is CASSSLLGVLGINEQFF. The CDR3 DNA follows: TGTGCCAGCAGTTCTCTTCTCGGGGTCTTAGGGATCAATGAGCAGTTCTTC.

The chain is built from TRBV6-2 or TRBV6-3 and TRBJ2-2; unclear D gene. Germline CDR1 is MNHEY and CDR2 is SVGEGT. V was clipped by 5 bases and J by 8 bases, with 9 bases between them. This CDR3 spans 12 amino acids. CDR3 residues: CASSRLGGELFF. The CDR3 DNA is TGTGCCAGCAGTCGGCTTGGAGGGGAGCTGTTTTTT.

The chain employs TRBV7-9 and TRBJ2-7, with TRBD2 identical over 8 bases. V dropped 3 bases and J dropped 2; count of bases not matched to a gene: 3. This CDR3 is built from 14 residues. Germline CDR1 SEHNR, CDR2 FQNEAQ (reference sequence). The CDR3: CASSLTSAPYEQYF. The CDR3, as DNA: TGTGCCAGCAGCTTGACTAGCGCGCCCTACGAGCAGTACTTC. The whole variable domain, remainder taken from reference TRBV7-9 and TRBJ2-7, is DTGVSQNPRHKITKRGQNVTFRCDPISEHNRLYWYRQTLGQGPEFLTYFQNEAQLEKSRLLSDRFSAERPKGSFSTLEIQRTEQGDSAMYLCASSLTSAPYEQYFGPGTRLTVT.

V usage is TRBV7-6 and J usage is TRBJ2-7; D is uncertain. Trimming cost V 5 bases and J 0 bases, with 11 bases left between them. This CDR3 is built from 14 residues. CDR1 and CDR2 from the germline V gene are SGHVS and FNYEAQ. The CDR3 nucleotides are TGTGCCAGCAGCGCCACGGACGGCTCCTACGAGCAGTACTTC. Translating gives CASSATDGSYEQYF.

The sample holds a few counts of this clonotype. The J gene is TRBJ2-1, the V gene TRBV4-3; 10 bases are a match to TRBD2. The CDR3 is 17 amino acids. The germline gives CDR1 LGHNA, CDR2 YSLEER. Losses at the gene ends were 1 base for V and 0 bases for J; bases not matched to a gene: 3. The CDR3 nucleotides read TGCGCCAGCAGCCAAGCAGCGGGAGGGAGCTCCTACAATGAGCAGTTCTTC. Protein sequence: CASSQAAGGSSYNEQFF.

The chain joins TRBV20-1 to TRBJ2-3; D is unclear. V lost 0 bases and J 6 bases, leaving 19 bases between the germline ends. CDR1 and CDR2 from the germline V gene are DFQATT and SNEGSKA (reference sequence). The CDR3 loop spans 16 amino acids. For the CDR3, the DNA is TGCAGTGCTAGAGATCTAGAGACTTGGGCCAAGGATACGCAGTATTTT. It yields the protein CSARDLETWAKDTQYF.

This clonotype showed up just a few times. This chain joins TRBV4-3 and TRBJ1-2; a possible D gene is TRBD1 (6 bases). There are 14 residues in the CDR3. The V end was cut by 0 bases, the J end by 4 bases, with 9 bases between. The germline V gene has CDR1 LGHNA and CDR2 YSLEER. CDR3 residues: CASSQDLTGYGYTF. CDR3 sequence (DNA): TGCGCCAGCAGCCAAGATCTGACAGGCTATGGCTACACCTTC.

The genes are TRBV29-1 and TRBJ2-7, with TRBD2 matching 8 bases. From germline, CDR1 is SQVTM and CDR2 ANQGSEA. CDR3 length equals 13 residues. The ends lost 2 bases at V and 6 bases at J; junction bases unmatched: 6. The CDR3 is CSVESREGREQYF. DNA for the CDR3: TGCAGCGTTGAATCCCGGGAGGGACGCGAGCAGTACTTC.

The CDR3 DNA sequence: TGCAGTGCTAGAGATTACAGGGCAGGAAAACAAACCTCCTACGAGCAGTACTTC. Translating it yields CSARDYRAGKQTSYEQYF. J is TRBJ2-7 and V is TRBV20-1; D perhaps matches TRBD1 (6 bases). The V gene lost 0 bases and the J gene lost 0 bases, with 21 bases spanning the gap. From germline, CDR1 is DFQATT and CDR2 SNEGSKA (reference sequence). The CDR3 runs 18 residues.

The chain couples TRBV6-2 or TRBV6-3 to TRBJ2-2; 11 positions agree with TRBD1. The junction had 3 bases not matched to a gene; V was cut back by 4 bases and J by 5 bases. Germline V gives CDR1 MNHEY, CDR2 SVGEGT. The CDR3 is made up of 15 amino acids. The CDR3 sequence is CASSSGQGATGELFF. CDR3 DNA: TGTGCCAGCAGTTCCGGACAGGGGGCAACCGGGGAGCTGTTTTTT.

The genes are TRBV5-1 and TRBJ2-1; D tentatively fits TRBD1 or TRBD2 (5 bases each). The CDR3 runs to 17 residues. V dropped 4 bases and J dropped 1 base, with 18 bases sitting between them. From germline, CDR1 is SGHRS and CDR2 YFSETQ. Here the CDR3 DNA reads TGCGCCAGCAGCAAGAGGATCGGGACCGGTTCCTACAATGAGCAGTTCTTC. As protein: CASSKRIGTGSYNEQFF.

This clonotype occurred many times. The chain carries TRBV15 and TRBJ2-5, with D maybe TRBD1 (5 bases). Germline V gene data show CDR1 as LNHNV and CDR2 as YYDKDF (reference sequence). V was clipped by 5 bases and J by 4 bases, with 14 bases between them. This CDR3 spans 14 amino acids. The CDR3 reads CATSSPGQRETQYF. The CDR3 coding sequence is TGTGCCACCAGCTCACCAGGACAAAGAGAGACCCAGTACTTC.

A few counts support this clonotype. This sequence joins TRBV6-1 and TRBJ2-5; D is unclear. Germline V lookup: CDR1 MNHNS, CDR2 SASEGT. The CDR3 is made up of 13 amino acids. Trimming stripped 8 bases from V and 3 bases from J, with 13 bases between. The CDR3 here is CASALGIKETQYF. CDR3 nucleotide sequence: TGTGCCAGCGCATTGGGCATTAAAGAGACCCAGTACTTC.

This clonotype showed up just a few times. The chain joins TRBV27 to TRBJ2-7; no clear D gene. V was trimmed by 0 bases and J by 0 bases, leaving 9 bases between them. In germline, CDR1 is MNHEY, CDR2 SMNVEV (reference sequence). The CDR3 spans 15 residues. The CDR3 coding sequence is TGTGCCAGCAGTTTATCGAGTTTGCGCTCCTACGAGCAGTACTTC. It is translated as CASSLSSLRSYEQYF.

There are many counts of this clonotype. The chain combines TRBV7-9 with TRBJ2-3, with 7 positions matching TRBD2. The germline gives CDR1 SEHNR, CDR2 FQNEAQ (reference sequence). The CDR3 has 16 amino acids. V lost 3 bases, J lost 3 bases, and 9 bases stayed unmatched. CDR3 residues: CASSLTSRKETDTQYF. DNA for the CDR3: TGTGCCAGCAGCTTGACTAGCCGAAAAGAGACAGATACGCAGTATTTT.